Listed below are T cell receptor beta chains from one sample, sequenced in a study of T cells in tuberculosis. Sequencing used immunoSEQ multiplex PCR; TCRdb keeps in-frame clones, though not all of them. The data hold 29,000 or so clones, with over 85% observed a single time. Material for sequencing was PBMCs. The receptor set was obtained from a donor under 30 with latent tuberculosis or without tuberculosis infection. CDR3s include the opening cysteine and the closing phenylalanine or tryptophan. The order of the fields is V gene, clone size, D gene, J gene, CDR3 DNA, CDR3 protein. D genes are given only for firm matches. Size is stated for part of the rows, as once, few or many counts, or as a class when the clone is expanded.

>TRBV6-4|.|.|TRBJ2-3
TGTGCCAGCAGTGACCGGGTCACAGATACGCAGTATTTT
CASSDRVTDTQYF
>TRBV5-6|.|.|TRBJ1-2
TGTGCCAGCAGCTTGGGTAACAGGAAATATGGCTACACCTTC
CASSLGNRKYGYTF
>TRBV9|.|.|TRBJ2-7
TGTGCCAGCAGCGTAGGAGCGGGCTACGAGCAGTACTTC
CASSVGAGYEQYF
>TRBV10-3|.|.|TRBJ1-2
TGTGCCATCAATCAAGGACAGTATGGCTACACCTTC
CAINQGQYGYTF
>TRBV7-6|.|.|TRBJ2-3
TGTGCCAGCAGCTTATACACCGGCACAGATACGCAGTATTTT
CASSLYTGTDTQYF
>TRBV5-6|.|.|TRBJ1-1
TGTGCCAGCAGCGTAGACAGGCGGGCTGAAGCTTTCTTT
CASSVDRRAEAFF
>TRBV2|.|.|TRBJ1-2
TGTGCCAGCAGGGGGGACAAAACGTATGGCTACACCTTC
CASRGDKTYGYTF
>TRBV2|.|TRBD1|TRBJ2-1
TGTGCCAGCAGTGAAGAAACAGGGGTCGAGCAGTTCTTC
CASSEETGVEQFF
>TRBV11-2|.|.|TRBJ2-7
TGTGCCAGCAGCTCTTTCTCCTACGAGCAGTACTTC
CASSSFSYEQYF
>TRBV28|.|.|TRBJ2-1
TGTGCCAGCACTACCGCGGGCCAAAAGGATTCCTACAATGAGCAGTTCTTC
CASTTAGQKDSYNEQFF
>TRBV28|large|.|TRBJ1-5
TGTGCCAGCACCAACAGGGATTTCCCCTCAAGCAATCAGCCCCAGCATTTT
CASTNRDFPSSNQPQHF
>TRBV7-7|.|TRBD1|TRBJ2-5
TGTGCTAGCAGCTTAGGAGACAGGGGGCCCGGGGGAGAGACCCAGTACTTC
CASSLGDRGPGGETQYF
>TRBV7-2|few|.|TRBJ2-1
TGTGCCAGCAGCCAAGGACTTGAGCAGTTCTTC
CASSQGLEQFF
>TRBV28|few|TRBD1|TRBJ1-5
TGTGCCAGCAGTGGGGGACAGGGGGCCGGTCAGCCCCAGCATTTT
CASSGGQGAGQPQHF
>TRBV6-7|.|.|TRBJ2-2
TGTGCCAGCAGTTACTTGCAGACGGGGGGCGACTCATCGAACACCGGGGAGCTGTTTTTT
CASSYLQTGGDSSNTGELFF
>TRBV4-3|.|.|TRBJ2-7
TGCGCCAGCAGCCAAGATCGAAGGGGGTACGAGCAGTACTTC
CASSQDRRGYEQYF
>TRBV7-6|.|TRBD1|TRBJ2-7
TGTGCCAGCAGCCCCGGGGACAGGGCTCCCTACGAGCAGTACTTC
CASSPGDRAPYEQYF
>TRBV7-3|.|.|TRBJ2-3
TGTGCCAGCAGCCCCCTCGCTTCGGGGGAGGCCCAGTATTTT
CASSPLASGEAQYF
>TRBV28|.|TRBD1|TRBJ2-1
TGTGCCAGCAGCGGACGGGACAGGGGTAGTAGTGGCAATGAGCAGTTCTTC
CASSGRDRGSSGNEQFF